This entry lists 12 T cell receptor beta chains sequenced from one sample in a study of tumor and adjacent non-tumor tissue in lung cancer. A modified ARM-PCR protocol with three rounds of nested PCR amplified TCRbeta. TCRdb re-called the multiplex PCR reads through MiXCR, storing one row per CDR3 protein. The sample records 120,000 or so distinct CDR3 sequences, approximately 71% being singletons. No cell sorting was done before RNA was extracted from the tissue. The material sequenced was lung tumor tissue. The receptors here all came from a young man with non-small cell lung cancer.

Points on this clonotype: The junction differs from germline at one of its ends, possibly a read error. The chain combines TRBV4-1 with TRBJ1-5; no definite D call. Germline loops: CDR1 MGHRA, CDR2 YSYEKL. The CDR3 is 15 amino acids. CDR3 in amino acids: CASSQDQGSNQSQHF. CDR3 nucleotides: TGCGCCAGCAGCCAAGATCAAGGATCAAATCAGTCCCAGCATTTT.

To note about this clonotype: Sequence at one end of the junction differs from germline and may be a read error. The rearrangement uses TRBV12-3 or TRBV12-4 and TRBJ1-2; perhaps TRBD1 as D (5 bases). CDR3 length equals 14 residues. The CDR3 loop is CASSSYGGDYGYTF. The CDR3 coding sequence is TGTGCCAGCAGTTCATACGGGGGTGACTATGGTTACACCTTC.

To note about this clonotype: A much more abundant neighbour one base away suggests this may be a read error. The CDR3 nucleotides read TGTGCTAGTGGCCATGGGGACATTCAGTACTTC. Protein sequence: CASGHGDIQYF. V and J are TRBV12-5 and TRBJ2-4; D uncertain. Per germline, CDR1 LGHNT and CDR2 FRNRAP. V lost 6 bases, J lost 8 bases, and 8 bases lay in between. The CDR3 is 11 amino acids.

With regard to this clonotype: This sequence may be a read error, since a much larger clone differs from it by one base. The chain links TRBV6-5 to TRBJ2-7; tentative D call: TRBD2 (6 bases). The germline CDR1 and CDR2 sequences are MNHEY and SVGAGI. With 7 bases removed from V and 9 bases from J, the gap between germline ends came to 19 bases. CDR3 length: 13 residues. The CDR3 loop is CASNSAWEEGQYF. The CDR3 region has the DNA TGTGCCAGCAATAGCGCCTGGGAGGAGGGGCAGTACTTC.

Details on this clonotype: A much bigger clone sits one base away, suggesting this may be a read error. This chain connects TRBV5-4 to TRBJ2-2; D may be TRBD2 (6 bases). The germline CDR1 and CDR2 sequences are SGHNT and YYREEE (reference sequence). The CDR3 is made up of 16 amino acids. CDR3: CVSSRRAGIFAGELFF. CDR3 bases: TGTGTCAGCAGCAGGAGGGCAGGGATCTTTGCCGGGGAGCTGTTTTTT.

This clonotype has only a few counts. V usage is TRBV7-8 and J usage is TRBJ2-2, with D possibly matching TRBD2 (6 bases). The germline gives CDR1 SGHVS, CDR2 FQNEAQ. This CDR3 comprises 20 residues. Trimming left V 5 bases short and J 6 bases short, with 31 bases between. CDR3: CASSRRPRLNRDLAPGELFF. The CDR3 DNA reads as TGTGCCAGCAGCCGGCGTCCTCGCTTAAACCGGGACTTAGCTCCCGGGGAGCTGTTTTTT.

As for this clonotype: A read error may explain this, as a much larger clone is one base away. The rearrangement joins TRBV6-5 to TRBJ2-1; the match to TRBD1 covers 7 bases. The V gene's germline CDR1 is MNHEY and CDR2 SVGAGI. The CDR3 totals 16 residues. J lost 1 base, V lost 4 bases, and 7 bases had no gene match. CDR3 amino acids: CASSFFSRGSYNEQFF. In nucleotides, the CDR3 is TGTGCCAGCAGTTTCTTTAGCAGGGGGTCCTACAATGAGCAGTTCTTC.

As to this clonotype: The junction differs from germline at one of its ends, possibly a read error. The chain is built from TRBV4-1 and TRBJ2-1, with 8 bases that match TRBD1. Per the germline V gene, CDR1 is MGHRA and CDR2 is YSYEKL. The CDR3 contains 14 residues. This chain's CDR3 is CASKLDRAYSEQFF. CDR3 nucleotide sequence: TGCGCCAGCAAATTGGACAGGGCGTACAGTGAGCAATTCTTC.

Note on this clonotype: One base away lies a much larger clone, so this may be a sequencing read error. V and J are TRBV4-2 and TRBJ2-2; D may be TRBD1 (6 bases). The CDR3 is 16 amino acids. CDR1 is LGHNA and CDR2 is YNFKEQ in the germline V gene. The CDR3 DNA reads TGTGTCAGCAGCCCCCACGCAGGGGCGAACACCGGGGAGCTGTTTTTT. Translated, it gives CVSSPHAGANTGELFF.

Of note for this clonotype: The junction departs from germline at one end; a sequencing error may be responsible. This chain connects TRBV9 to TRBJ2-5; 11 bases align to TRBD2. The CDR3 is 16 residues long. From germline, CDR1 is SGDLS and CDR2 YYNGEE. This chain's CDR3 is CDSSKKASGGQETQYF. In DNA, the CDR3 is TGTGACAGCAGCAAGAAGGCTAGCGGGGGGCAAGAGACCCAGTACTTC.

Comment on this clonotype: A much more abundant neighbour one base away suggests this may be a read error. The rearrangement uses TRBV6-2 or TRBV6-3 and TRBJ2-5; D is undetermined. The CDR3 totals 13 residues. Germline V gene sequence: CDR1 MNHEY, CDR2 SVGEGT. DNA for the CDR3: TGTGCCAGCAGTTACATTGGCAGAGAGACCCATTACTTC. As protein: CASSYIGRETHYF.

The chain is built from TRBV20-1 and TRBJ1-2; 7 bases agree with TRBD1. CDR1 is DFQATT, CDR2 SNEGSKA, per germline (reference sequence). The CDR3 is made up of 13 amino acids. Here the CDR3 DNA reads TGCAGCGTTAGAGATCCCGGACAGGATGGCTACACCTTC. Encoded protein: CSVRDPGQDGYTF.